The clone carrying this T cell receptor (beta chain) was counted between two and nine times. Its antigen is still unknown. Trimming took 4 bases from V and 2 from J, leaving 13 bases between them. The CDR3 is 15 residues long. Germline V lookup: CDR1 SEHNR, CDR2 FQNEAQ (reference sequence). TCRdb reprocessed the 5' RACE reads via MiXCR and lists one record per CDR3 protein. The sample yields hundreds of thousands of distinct CDR3 sequences, 17% seen once. This sample stems from a study of T cells after yellow fever vaccination. Study-wide findings and caveats: Weaker overall was a secondary response that nonetheless peaked faster, on day 5 versus 15. A large majority of primary-vaccination clones showed up again after the booster (approximately 96% CD4, 88% CD8).

This TCR was sampled from a man aged 18 to 30 who received the YFV17D yellow fever vaccine. This chain links TRBV7-9 with TRBJ2-3; D is perhaps TRBD2 (5 bases). Sequences were derived from PBMCs, sampled more than 4 days after the first yellow fever vaccination. This chain's CDR3 is CASSYDRTYTDTQYF. The CDR3 DNA follows: TGTGCCAGCAGCTACGATAGGACTTACACAGATACGCAGTATTTT.